The 32 T cell receptor beta chains reported below all come from one sample, sequenced in a study of blood T cell repertoires in COVID-19. Method: immunoSEQ multiplex PCR; TCRdb's copy keeps in-frame clones and lacks some. The data show roughly 290,000 clones, with 90% seen just once and about 1.7% held by the top ten. The specimen was PBMCs or T cells enriched from blood (not recorded which). These receptors were collected from a woman under 30 with acute COVID-19.

This chain links TRBV29-1 with TRBJ1-2; 8 nucleotides line up with TRBD1. V trimming: 3 bases; J trimming: 8 bases; junction bases outside the gene matches: 17. The CDR3 spans 16 residues. CDR1 is SQVTM, CDR2 ANQGSEA, per germline. In DNA, the CDR3 is TGCAGCGTTGATAGGCCAGGGGGCGACCCGACGCGAGGCTACACCTTC. Its translation: CSVDRPGGDPTRGYTF.

This chain uses TRBV10-1 with TRBJ2-7; tentatively, D is TRBD1 (5 bases). Trimming cost V 0 bases and J 2 bases, with 14 bases left between them. The CDR3 extends over 16 amino acids. The germline V gene encodes CDR1 WNHNN and CDR2 SYGVQD (reference sequence). The CDR3, as DNA: TGCGCCAGCAGTGAGTCTAGGGGCATAGAGCCCTACGAGCAGTACTTC. Residues: CASSESRGIEPYEQYF.

The chain combines TRBV14 with TRBJ2-1; 10 nucleotides align to TRBD1. This CDR3 is built from 19 residues. CDR1 is SGHDN and CDR2 is FVKESK in the germline V gene. With 1 base clipped from V and 2 bases from J, the junction kept 11 bases outside the gene matches. CDR3 DNA sequence: TGTGCCAGCAGCCAAGTGCGGGACAGGGGACTAATTGCCTACAATGAGCAGTTCTTC. It translates to CASSQVRDRGLIAYNEQFF.

The chain links TRBV6-5 to TRBJ2-1, with 8 bases matching TRBD2. The CDR3 is made up of 15 amino acids. V dropped 2 bases and J dropped 3; count of bases not matched to a gene: 3. Germline CDR1 reads MNHEY; CDR2 reads SVGAGI. CDR3 DNA: TGTGCCAGCAGTTACGTAGCGGGACTCTACAATGAGCAGTTCTTC. It codes for CASSYVAGLYNEQFF.

V and J are TRBV9 and TRBJ1-2; possibly TRBD1 for D (6 bases). This CDR3 has 14 residues. CDR1 is SGDLS, CDR2 YYNGEE, per germline. V was pared by 3 bases and J by 0 bases, with 9 bases between. DNA for the CDR3: TGTGCCAGCAGCGCTGGGGGCTCTAACTATGGCTACACCTTC. Its translation is CASSAGGSNYGYTF.

On this clone: Different DNA sequences within this sample yield the same CDR3. This chain connects TRBV4-3 to TRBJ2-5, with TRBD1 identical over 8 bases. Germline trimming cut 4 bases from V and 4 bases from J; bases unmatched to any gene: 2. This CDR3 has 13 residues. CDR1 and CDR2 (germline): LGHNA, YSLEER. The CDR3 nucleotides read TGCGCCAGCAGCCCGACAGGGGTAGAGACCCAGTACTTC. It yields the protein CASSPTGVETQYF.

This clone was observed a few times. V is TRBV19 and J is TRBJ2-7, with TRBD2 as a possible D gene (5 bases). V shed 10 bases and J shed 4 bases, with 23 bases lying between them. Per the germline V gene, CDR1 is LNHDA and CDR2 is SQIVND (reference sequence). This CDR3 contains 15 residues. The CDR3 nucleotides are TGTGCCATGGGGATTAATCGTAGCGTTGCGTACGAGCAGTACTTC. Translation gives CAMGINRSVAYEQYF. Full variable domain (missing parts from reference TRBV19 and TRBJ2-7): DGGITQSPKYLFRKEGQNVTLSCEQNLNHDAMYWYRQDPGQGLRLIYYSQIVNDFQKGDIAEGYSVSREKKESFPLTVTSAQKNPTAFYLCAMGINRSVAYEQYFGPGTRLTVT.

The V and J genes are TRBV25-1 and TRBJ2-2, with a weak D call TRBD1 (5 bases). CDR3 size: 16 residues. Trimming pared 4 bases from V and 4 bases from J, leaving 16 bases between. Germline V gene data show CDR1 as MGHDK and CDR2 as SYGVNS. The CDR3 sequence is CASSGLTGASTGELFF. The CDR3 DNA reads as TGTGCCAGCAGTGGGTTGACTGGGGCTAGCACCGGGGAGCTGTTTTTT.

In its sample, this clone was seen once. The chain carries TRBV10-2 and TRBJ2-7; D gene ambiguous. The CDR3 is made up of 11 amino acids. The germline V and J ends were trimmed by 4 bases and 6 bases, with 7 bases remaining between them. Germline values: CDR1 WSHSY, CDR2 SAAADI. As DNA, the CDR3 is TGCGCCAGCAGTGGACACGGCGAGCAGTACTTC. Translating gives CASSGHGEQYF.

The chain combines TRBV6-5 with TRBJ1-5; weak D call: TRBD1 (5 bases). The germline V gene encodes CDR1 MNHEY and CDR2 SVGAGI. The CDR3 runs 15 residues. Trimming cost V 0 bases and J 5 bases, with 11 bases left between them. CDR3 sequence (DNA): TGTGCCAGCAGTTACTCATCAGGGCTGGATCAGCCCCAGCATTTT. As protein: CASSYSSGLDQPQHF.

The chain joins TRBV9 to TRBJ2-1, with TRBD2 identical over 9 bases. Trimming at V came to 3 bases and at J to 6 bases, leaving 4 bases not matched to a gene. CDR1 is SGDLS and CDR2 is YYNGEE in the germline V gene. The CDR3 is made up of 14 amino acids. CDR3 sequence reads: CASSARLAANEQFF. In DNA form, the CDR3 reads TGTGCCAGCAGCGCCAGACTAGCGGCCAATGAGCAGTTCTTC. Combining the CDR3 with reference TRBV9 and TRBJ2-1 gives the whole variable domain DSGVTQTPKHLITATGQRVTLRCSPRSGDLSVYWYQQSLDQGLQFLIQYYNGEERAKGNILERFSAQQFPDLHSELNLSSLELGDSALYFCASSARLAANEQFFGPGTRLTVL.

The DNA for the CDR3 is TGTGCCAGCTCACCACTCAACACCGGGCCGGGACAGGGGGGCTACGAGCAGTACTTC. This encodes CASSPLNTGPGQGGYEQYF. The V call is TRBV18, the J call TRBJ2-7; 11 bases fit TRBD1. The CDR3 runs to 19 residues. With V trimmed by 1 base and J by 3 bases, 14 bases remained unmatched. Per germline, CDR1 KGHSH and CDR2 LQKENI. The full variable domain, rest sourced from reference TRBV18 and TRBJ2-7, is NAGVMQNPRHLVRRRGQEARLRCSPMKGHSHVYWYRQLPEEGLKFMVYLQKENIIDESGMPKERFSAEFPKEGPSILRIQQVVRGDSAAYFCASSPLNTGPGQGGYEQYFGPGTRLTVT.

This clone was picked up one time. This chain uses TRBV19 with TRBJ2-1, with D perhaps matching TRBD2 (6 bases). Trimming removed 6 bases from V and 4 bases from J, with 16 bases in between. This CDR3 has 15 amino acids. Germline values: CDR1 LNHDA, CDR2 SQIVND (reference sequence). The CDR3 bases are TGTGCCAGTAGCCTGAACAGCGGAGGGTACAATGAGCAGTTCTTC. As protein: CASSLNSGGYNEQFF.

The gene calls are TRBV30 and TRBJ2-7; TRBD1 agrees at 8 bases. CDR3 size: 16 residues. The ends lost 0 bases at V and 4 bases at J; junction bases unmatched: 11. Germline V gene sequence: CDR1 GTSNPN, CDR2 SVGIG (reference sequence). CDR3 nucleotides: TGTGCCTGGAGTGTTCTGAGGACAGGGACACAATACGAGCAGTACTTC. It translates to CAWSVLRTGTQYEQYF.

This chain connects TRBV7-9 to TRBJ1-3, with 7 bases identical to TRBD1. V shed 3 bases and J 4 bases; nucleotides not matched to a gene: 9. CDR3 length equals 16 residues. Germline CDR1 is SEHNR and CDR2 is FQNEAQ (reference sequence). The CDR3 loop is CASSFDGQAGGNTIYF. CDR3 in DNA: TGTGCCAGCAGCTTCGACGGACAGGCGGGGGGAAACACCATATATTTT.

The V call is TRBV18, the J call TRBJ1-2, with TRBD1 as a possible D gene (5 bases). The germline V and J ends were trimmed by 3 bases and 2 bases, with 10 bases remaining between them. Germline loops: CDR1 KGHSH, CDR2 LQKENI. This CDR3 spans 14 amino acids. CDR3 region: CASSPPGPNYGYTF. The CDR3 bases are TGTGCCAGCTCACCCCCAGGGCCAAACTATGGCTACACCTTC.

This clone appeared a single time. This chain connects TRBV5-4 to TRBJ2-3; 9 nucleotides match TRBD2. The CDR3 is made up of 16 amino acids. V dropped 3 bases and J dropped 1; count of bases not matched to a gene: 6. Per germline, CDR1 SGHNT and CDR2 YYREEE (reference sequence). The CDR3 protein is CASSYLAGQGTDTQYF. The CDR3 nucleotides read TGTGCCAGCAGCTACCTAGCGGGACAAGGCACAGATACGCAGTATTTT.

The chain couples TRBV10-3 to TRBJ1-5; D ambiguous. Trimming removed 8 bases from V and 3 bases from J, with 11 bases in between. CDR3 length: 13 amino acids. Germline CDR1 ENHRY, CDR2 SYGVKD. The DNA of the CDR3 is TGTGCCATCCGGGATATGGTCAATCAGCCCCAGCATTTT. Translated: CAIRDMVNQPQHF.

This chain links TRBV7-9 with TRBJ2-2, with 8 nucleotides matching TRBD2. CDR3 length equals 14 residues. The junction had 14 bases not matched to a gene; V was cut back by 5 bases and J by 15 bases. CDR1 and CDR2 from the germline V gene are SEHNR and FQNEAQ (reference sequence). The CDR3: CASSPNEGLAGMFF. The CDR3 nucleotides read TGTGCCAGCAGCCCAAATGAGGGATTAGCGGGAATGTTTTTT.

The CDR3 nucleotides are TGTGCCAGCAGCCCCCCTGAGGGCTTCCAAGAGACCCAGTACTTC. Translation: CASSPPEGFQETQYF. The chain employs TRBV9 and TRBJ2-5; the D gene is possibly TRBD2 (5 bases). The germline V and J ends were trimmed by 4 bases and 1 base, with 14 bases remaining between them. Germline lookup yields CDR1 SGDLS and CDR2 YYNGEE. The CDR3 sequence is 15 residues long.

The chain employs TRBV24-1 and TRBJ2-1; 9 bases match TRBD1. The V segment lost 7 bases and the J segment 7 bases; nucleotides outside the gene matches: 7. The CDR3 has 14 amino acids. The germline gives CDR1 KGHDR, CDR2 SFDVKD. CDR3 DNA sequence: TGTGCCACCAGCCAGACAGGGGGGCGGAATGAGCAGTTCTTC. Translated, it gives CATSQTGGRNEQFF.

The chain recombines TRBV7-2 with TRBJ2-7, with 8 bases identical to TRBD2. The CDR3 consists of 13 residues. CDR1 and CDR2 from the germline V gene are SGHTA and FQGNSA. With 4 bases clipped from V and 2 bases from J, the junction kept 1 base outside the gene matches. CDR3 in DNA: TGTGCCAGCAGCTCGGGACTAGCCTACGAGCAGTACTTC. This codes for CASSSGLAYEQYF.

This chain links TRBV28 with TRBJ2-2; 9 bases fit TRBD2. This CDR3 is 17 amino acids long. V shed 6 bases, J shed 3 bases, and the junction held 11 bases outside the gene matches. The V gene's germline CDR1 is MDHEN and CDR2 SYDVKM. CDR3 loop: CASSPSGGRAYTGELFF. CDR3 bases: TGTGCCAGCAGCCCCTCGGGCGGGAGGGCCTACACCGGGGAGCTGTTTTTT. The complete variable domain, with remaining parts taken from reference TRBV28 and TRBJ2-2, reads DVKVTQSSRYLVKRTGEKVFLECVQDMDHENMFWYRQDPGLGLRLIYFSYDVKMKEKGDIPEGYSVSREKKERFSLILESASTNQTSMYLCASSPSGGRAYTGELFFGEGSRLTVL.

This rearrangement joins TRBV12-3 or TRBV12-4 to TRBJ2-2; possibly TRBD1 for D (6 bases). Trimming took 4 bases from V and 6 from J, leaving 9 bases between them. CDR3 length: 13 residues. CDR3 residues: CASSSQGSGELFF. CDR3 DNA sequence: TGTGCCAGCAGTTCTCAGGGGTCCGGGGAGCTGTTTTTT.

The chain is built from TRBV5-1 and TRBJ1-6; 8 bases line up with TRBD1. V shed 5 bases and J 0 bases; nucleotides not matched to a gene: 4. The CDR3 is 16 residues long. Germline V CDR1 and CDR2: SGHRS, YFSETQ. The CDR3, as DNA: TGCGCCAGCAGACCCGGACAGGGCTCCTATAATTCACCCCTCCACTTT. Residues: CASRPGQGSYNSPLHF. Together with reference TRBV5-1 and TRBJ1-6, the CDR3 gives the full variable domain: KAGVTQTPRYLIKTRGQQVTLSCSPISGHRSVSWYQQTPGQGLQFLFEYFSETQRNKGNFPGRFSGRQFSNSRSEMNVSTLELGDSALYLCASRPGQGSYNSPLHFGNGTRLTVT.

The chain joins TRBV7-5 to TRBJ2-1; the table's D call TRBD1 went unverified against the DNA. TRBV7-5 is described as a pseudogene. This CDR3 contains 20 residues. The CDR3 DNA is TGTGCCAGAAGCTTACCTCGGCGGGACAGACAAAGGGGGGTTTACAATGAGCAGTTCTTC. This codes for CARSLPRRDRQRGVYNEQFF.

The chain combines TRBV6-5 with TRBJ1-3; 10 nucleotides agree with TRBD1. J gave up 2 bases and V 2 bases, and 3 bases lay outside the gene matches. The length of the CDR3 is 16 residues. Germline V gives CDR1 MNHEY, CDR2 SVGAGI. The CDR3 nucleotides read TGTGCCAGCAGTTACGCGGGACAGGGGACTGGAAACACCATATATTTT. The encoded protein is CASSYAGQGTGNTIYF.

The chain carries TRBV30 and TRBJ2-2; 9 positions agree with TRBD2. The CDR3 runs 15 residues. Per germline, CDR1 GTSNPN and CDR2 SVGIG (reference sequence). Unmatched junction bases numbered 8, after V lost 3 bases and J lost 6 bases. CDR3 region: CAWSGGLAGSGELFF. The CDR3, as DNA: TGTGCCTGGAGCGGGGGACTAGCAGGCTCCGGGGAGCTGTTTTTT.

Details on this clone: Distinct nucleotide sequences in the sample also encode this CDR3. This chain connects TRBV7-2 to TRBJ2-1; D perhaps matches TRBD2 (6 bases). Germline loops: CDR1 SGHTA, CDR2 FQGNSA. With 5 bases removed from V and 0 bases from J, the gap between germline ends came to 11 bases. The CDR3 has 15 amino acids. The CDR3 is CASSLDGSSYNEQFF. The CDR3 DNA reads TGTGCCAGCAGCCTTGACGGGAGCTCCTACAATGAGCAGTTCTTC.

The chain has TRBV10-3 and TRBJ2-7, with 8 bases matching TRBD1. Per germline, CDR1 ENHRY and CDR2 SYGVKD. With 8 bases clipped from V and 2 bases from J, the junction kept 5 bases outside the gene matches. The CDR3 totals 13 residues. The CDR3 coding sequence is TGTGCCATCTCTGACAGGGGAACCTACGAGCAGTACTTC. It encodes CAISDRGTYEQYF.

This clone was observed a single time. V and J are TRBV3-1 (or the pseudogene TRBV3-2) and TRBJ1-3, with 7 bases fitting TRBD1. Losses at the gene ends were 4 bases for V and 6 bases for J; bases not matched to a gene: 9. The CDR3 spans 15 residues. Germline CDR1 LGHDT, CDR2 YNNKEL (reference sequence). The chain's CDR3 is CASSPLGRGANTIYF. CDR3 DNA: TGTGCCAGCAGCCCCCTGGGCAGGGGGGCAAACACCATATATTTT.

The chain employs TRBV30 and TRBJ1-5, with TRBD1 matching over 9 bases. Looked up from germline, CDR1 is GTSNPN and CDR2 is SVGIG (reference sequence). The CDR3 has 17 residues. The junction had 6 bases not matched to a gene; V was cut back by 0 bases and J by 0 bases. The CDR3: CAWSVGTGTPSNQPQHF. For the CDR3, the DNA is TGTGCCTGGAGTGTAGGGACAGGGACTCCTAGCAATCAGCCCCAGCATTTT.